These 27 T cell receptor beta chains came from one sample sequenced in a study of T cell responses to AZD1222 COVID-19 vaccine (dated by TCRdb to the early 2020s). Sample time point, as interpreted from the label and publication: baseline before first vaccination. Libraries were built with the immunoSEQ multiplex PCR assay. TCRdb obtained this table from immuneACCESS and retained in-frame rearrangements with V and J assigned. These tables miss some clones; where compared with another copy, unresolved V genes account for less than half of the shortfall, and the remainder is unexplained. Recorded for this sample are 150,000 or so clones; about nine tenths of them occurred a single time. The ten largest clones take up around 1.8% of the sample. Material: peripheral blood, obtained on day 0 of AZD1222 vaccination. These receptors were collected from an adult in good health.

The gene calls are TRBV4-1 and TRBJ2-1; 7 nucleotides align to TRBD2. The germline V gene encodes CDR1 MGHRA and CDR2 YSYEKL. V was pared by 1 base and J by 8 bases, with 5 bases of the junction left unmatched. CDR3 length equals 14 residues. CDR3: CASSQAGAGYEQFF. CDR3 in DNA: TGCGCCAGCAGCCAAGCGGGAGCGGGGTATGAGCAGTTCTTC.

The J gene is TRBJ2-1, the V gene TRBV28, with 9 bases identical to TRBD2. The CDR3 loop spans 15 amino acids. V gave up 2 bases and J gave up 7 bases; unmatched junction bases: 6. The germline CDR1 and CDR2 sequences are MDHEN and SYDVKM. CDR3: CASSLIAGAANEQFF. As DNA, the CDR3 is TGTGCCAGCAGTTTAATAGCGGGAGCGGCTAATGAGCAGTTCTTC.

This chain connects TRBV24-1 to TRBJ1-1; weak D call: TRBD1 (6 bases). The CDR3 runs 13 residues. V was shortened by 9 bases and J by 6 bases, with 16 bases between the two germline ends. Germline V lookup: CDR1 KGHDR, CDR2 SFDVKD. The CDR3 DNA follows: TGTGCCACCCGGGGACAAGATAGAGCTGAAGCTTTCTTT. Amino acid sequence: CATRGQDRAEAFF.

The chain uses TRBV7-9 and TRBJ2-5; TRBD2 is a possible D gene (6 bases). With 2 bases removed from V and 5 bases from J, the gap between germline ends came to 12 bases. CDR3 length: 14 residues. The germline CDR1 and CDR2 sequences are SEHNR and FQNEAQ (reference sequence). The CDR3: CASSLSTGVETQYF. CDR3 nucleotide sequence: TGTGCCAGCAGCTTAAGTACGGGGGTGGAGACCCAGTACTTC.

The V and J genes are TRBV6-5 and TRBJ1-1; TRBD1 is a possible D gene (6 bases). The CDR3 runs to 15 residues. CDR1 is MNHEY and CDR2 is SVGAGI in the germline V gene. Trimming took 5 bases from V and 3 from J, leaving 16 bases between them. The CDR3 coding sequence is TGTGCCAGCAGTCGGGACACTATGGGGCACACTGAAGCTTTCTTT. It yields the protein CASSRDTMGHTEAFF.

This clone came up once. This chain uses TRBV30 with TRBJ1-1; D ambiguous. Germline CDR1 is GTSNPN and CDR2 is SVGIG (reference sequence). V was pared by 0 bases and J by 0 bases, with 8 bases between. There are 14 residues in the CDR3. Written as DNA, the CDR3 is TGTGCCTGGAGTGTATCACAACTGAACACTGAAGCTTTCTTT. Translated: CAWSVSQLNTEAFF.

The genes are TRBV5-1 and TRBJ2-6; D might be TRBD1 (5 bases). Germline V gene data show CDR1 as SGHRS and CDR2 as YFSETQ. CDR3 size: 16 residues. With 0 bases removed from V and 0 bases from J, the gap between germline ends came to 7 bases. CDR3 DNA sequence: TGCGCCAGCAGCTTGGGACAGCTCTCTGGGGCCAACGTCCTGACTTTC. Protein sequence: CASSLGQLSGANVLTF.

This rearrangement joins TRBV6-5 to TRBJ2-1, with D perhaps matching TRBD2 (6 bases). Germline V gene lookup returns CDR1 MNHEY and CDR2 SVGAGI. The CDR3 extends over 16 amino acids. The V end lost 0 bases, the J end lost 2 bases, and 11 bases lay between the germline ends. CDR3 protein: CASSYSGGRPYNEQFF. The CDR3 DNA follows: TGTGCCAGCAGTTACTCTGGGGGGAGGCCCTACAATGAGCAGTTCTTC.

The chain links TRBV28 to TRBJ2-2; D remains unclear. Germline CDR1 is MDHEN and CDR2 is SYDVKM. The CDR3 runs to 13 residues. Trimming left V 2 bases short and J 4 bases short, with 5 bases between. The CDR3 nucleotides are TGTGCCAGCAGTTTACGCATCACCGGGGAGCTGTTTTTT. This sequence encodes CASSLRITGELFF.

The chain joins TRBV5-1 to TRBJ1-1, with D possibly matching TRBD1 (6 bases). The CDR3 has 16 residues. Germline V gives CDR1 SGHRS, CDR2 YFSETQ. Trimming removed 0 bases at V and 4 bases at J, with 16 bases between. CDR3 region: CASSLAAGAIGTEAFF. CDR3 DNA: TGCGCCAGCAGCTTGGCAGCAGGGGCAATAGGCACTGAAGCTTTCTTT.

This clone was observed a handful of times. The V gene is TRBV19, the J gene TRBJ2-7; D is unclear. The CDR3 runs to 13 residues. V was clipped by 6 bases and J by 5 bases, with 14 bases between them. Germline V gene sequence: CDR1 LNHDA, CDR2 SQIVND (reference sequence). The CDR3 reads CASRRFQEDEQYF. Written as DNA, the CDR3 is TGTGCCAGTAGAAGATTCCAAGAAGACGAGCAGTACTTC.

The rearrangement links TRBV2 to TRBJ1-6, with D possibly TRBD1 on 6 matching bases. The CDR3 is made up of 12 amino acids. The V gene's germline CDR1 is SNHLY and CDR2 FYNNEI. Trimming took off 11 bases at V and 7 bases at J, with 12 bases between the two ends. The CDR3 spells CARWTENSPLHF. DNA of the CDR3: TGTGCCCGCTGGACAGAGAATTCACCCCTCCACTTT.

The chain joins TRBV6-5 to TRBJ2-3; maybe TRBD2 (5 bases). The CDR3 has 15 amino acids. In germline, CDR1 is MNHEY, CDR2 SVGAGI. Trimming cost V 10 bases and J 5 bases, with 22 bases left between them. CDR3 loop: CATVWRRSGQDTQYF. As DNA, the CDR3 is TGTGCCACCGTGTGGAGGCGAAGCGGCCAAGATACGCAGTATTTT.

The genes are TRBV28 and TRBJ1-6; D gene uncertain. CDR1 is MDHEN and CDR2 is SYDVKM in the germline V gene. The CDR3 has 17 amino acids. The V end was cut by 6 bases, the J end by 0 bases, with 15 bases between. For the CDR3, the DNA is TGTGCCAGCAGATATCCTGGACCGAGCTCCTATAATTCACCCCTCCACTTT. As protein: CASRYPGPSSYNSPLHF.

The V call is TRBV10-3, the J call TRBJ2-7, with D tentatively TRBD2 (6 bases). Trimming shortened V by 2 bases and J by 0 bases, and 11 bases separated the two germline ends. CDR1 is ENHRY, CDR2 SYGVKD, per germline. CDR3 length: 15 amino acids. The CDR3 sequence: CAISEDQGLSYEQYF. The CDR3 nucleotides are TGTGCCATCAGTGAGGACCAGGGACTCTCCTACGAGCAGTACTTC.

The chain carries TRBV6-5 and TRBJ2-7; 7 bases agree with TRBD1. CDR1 MNHEY and CDR2 SVGAGI come from the germline V gene. The V and J ends lost 4 bases and 6 bases, in that order; junction bases with no gene match: 9. The CDR3 extends over 14 amino acids. The CDR3, as DNA: TGTGCCAGCAGTTCCGGGACAGTCGGGTCCGAGCAGTACTTC. This codes for CASSSGTVGSEQYF.

The CDR3 nucleotides are TGCAGCACGGGACAGGGCGACTATGGCTACACCTTC. Translating gives CSTGQGDYGYTF. The chain is built from TRBV29-1 and TRBJ1-2; 9 nucleotides line up with TRBD1. This CDR3 has 12 amino acids. Germline CDR1 SQVTM, CDR2 ANQGSEA. V dropped 8 bases and J dropped 3; count of bases not matched to a gene: 4.

The chain employs TRBV4-1 and TRBJ1-2, with D hard to call. V lost 0 bases and J lost 9, with 11 bases in between. CDR1 is MGHRA, CDR2 YSYEKL, per germline. CDR3 length equals 13 residues. DNA of the CDR3: TGCGCCAGCAGCCAAGAGGGTAGGATGCGCTACACCTTC. As protein: CASSQEGRMRYTF.

This clone turned up a few times. The chain employs TRBV28 and TRBJ1-1; TRBD1 agrees at 8 bases. V was clipped by 4 bases and J by 8 bases; unmatched bases: 3. CDR3 length: 12 amino acids. Germline CDR1 is MDHEN and CDR2 is SYDVKM. The CDR3 nucleotides read TGTGCCAGCAGTTCAGGGGGCGTCGAAGCTTTCTTT. Residues: CASSSGGVEAFF.

This clone has more than one count but fewer than ten. V and J are TRBV29-1 and TRBJ1-4; D is unclear. The V and J ends lost 4 bases and 5 bases respectively, with 8 bases between them. CDR1 is SQVTM and CDR2 is ANQGSEA in the germline V gene. CDR3 length: 12 amino acids. The CDR3 coding sequence is TGCAGCGTTGCGGTAGGGAATGAAAAACTGTTTTTT. This sequence encodes CSVAVGNEKLFF.

V usage is TRBV6-1 and J usage is TRBJ1-5; D remains unclear. Between the trimmed V and J ends, which lost 1 base and 1 base, there was a span of 5 bases. The CDR3 is 14 residues long. Germline assignment: CDR1 MNHNS and CDR2 SASEGT. CDR3 DNA sequence: TGTGCCAGCAGTGAAGATGGGAGCAATCAGCCCCAGCATTTT. Translation gives CASSEDGSNQPQHF.

V and J are TRBV4-1 and TRBJ1-1; TRBD1 aligns across 7 bases. This CDR3 has 15 residues. Per germline, CDR1 MGHRA and CDR2 YSYEKL. Unmatched junction bases numbered 5, after V lost 1 base and J lost 3 bases. This CDR3 reads CASSQGDTGDTEAFF. The CDR3 DNA sequence: TGCGCCAGCAGCCAAGGGGATACAGGGGACACTGAAGCTTTCTTT.

V and J are TRBV6-2 or TRBV6-3 and TRBJ2-5, with 7 bases aligning to TRBD1. CDR1 and CDR2 (germline): MNHEY, SVGEGT. Germline trimming cut 3 bases from V and 4 bases from J; bases unmatched to any gene: 8. The CDR3 totals 15 residues. CDR3 amino acids: CASSYFEGAGETQYF. As DNA, the CDR3 is TGTGCCAGCAGTTATTTCGAGGGGGCCGGAGAGACCCAGTACTTC.

This clone showed up just once. The chain employs TRBV5-1 and TRBJ2-3; weak D call: TRBD2 (5 bases). The CDR3 length is 17 residues. V dropped 0 bases and J dropped 0 bases, with 14 bases sitting between them. In germline, CDR1 is SGHRS, CDR2 YFSETQ. CDR3 coding DNA: TGCGCCAGCAGCTTGGCCGGACGGGGAGCTAGCACAGATACGCAGTATTTT. Protein product: CASSLAGRGASTDTQYF.

The chain recombines TRBV10-2 with TRBJ1-5; tentatively, D is TRBD1 (6 bases). In germline, CDR1 is WSHSY, CDR2 SAAADI. This CDR3 has 15 residues. Trimming stripped 0 bases from V and 3 bases from J, with 9 bases between. The CDR3 region has the DNA TGCGCCAGCAGTGAGTCAGGGGGAGCCAATCAGCCCCAGCATTTT. This gives the protein CASSESGGANQPQHF.

The rearrangement joins TRBV6-4 to TRBJ2-3; D gene uncertain. The germline CDR1 and CDR2 sequences are MRHNA and SNTAGT. The CDR3 contains 15 residues. Trimming left V 10 bases short and J 2 bases short, with 19 bases between. CDR3 bases: TGTGCCATCCTAACCGCCCTGAACTTCACAGATACGCAGTATTTT. It specifies CAILTALNFTDTQYF.

The chain employs TRBV2 and TRBJ1-2; D uncertain. The CDR3 is 17 residues long. Germline values: CDR1 SNHLY, CDR2 FYNNEI. The V end lost 8 bases, the J end lost 1 base, and 23 bases lay between the germline ends. For the CDR3, the DNA is TGTGCCAGCTATTGGGGAACGCTACGAATCCTTAACTATGGCTACACCTTC. This gives the protein CASYWGTLRILNYGYTF.